Shown below are 2 T cell receptor beta chains from a single sample sequenced in a study of T cell responses to AZD1222 COVID-19 vaccine. Profiling relied on immunoSEQ multiplex PCR, and the TCRdb table lists in-frame clones only, not all of them. The sample contains roughly 130,000 clones, approximately 90% of which appear only once. Sequencing used peripheral blood, obtained on day 0 of AZD1222 vaccination. These receptors were taken from an adult in good health.

This sequence joins TRBV24-1 and TRBJ1-1; a weak D match, TRBD1 (6 bases). CDR1 is KGHDR, CDR2 SFDVKD, per germline. Trimming cost V 9 bases and J 1 base, with 14 bases left between them. There are 14 residues in the CDR3. The CDR3 nucleotides read TGTGCCACCCTCCATGGGGGGGCGAACACTGAAGCTTTCTTT. As protein: CATLHGGANTEAFF.

The CDR3 DNA reads as TGTGCCAGCAAAGGCGGATACTATGGCTACACCTTC. It yields the protein CASKGGYYGYTF. The V gene is TRBV28, the J gene TRBJ1-2; D uncertain. V was clipped by 7 bases and J by 3 bases, with 9 bases between them. The length of the CDR3 is 12 residues. CDR1 is MDHEN and CDR2 is SYDVKM in the germline V gene.